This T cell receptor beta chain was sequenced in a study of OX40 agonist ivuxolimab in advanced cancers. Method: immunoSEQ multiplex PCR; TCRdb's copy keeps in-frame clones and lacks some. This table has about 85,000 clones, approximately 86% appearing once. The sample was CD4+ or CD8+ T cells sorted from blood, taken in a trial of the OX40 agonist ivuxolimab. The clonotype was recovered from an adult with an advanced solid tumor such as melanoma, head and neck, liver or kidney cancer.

The DNA for the CDR3 is TGTGCCAGCAGCTTGGATTGGACAGAGAACACTGAAGCTTTCTTT. Protein product: CASSLDWTENTEAFF. The V gene is TRBV5-4, the J gene TRBJ1-1; D perhaps matches TRBD1 (6 bases). Germline V gene data show CDR1 as SGHNT and CDR2 as YYREEE (reference sequence). Trimming left V 0 bases short and J 1 base short, with 10 bases between. This CDR3 comprises 15 residues. The entire variable domain, with the rest obtained from reference TRBV5-4 and TRBJ1-1, is as follows: ETGVTQSPTHLIKTRGQQVTLRCSSQSGHNTVSWYQQALGQGPQFIFQYYREEENGRGNFPPRFSGLQFPNYSSELNVNALELDDSALYLCASSLDWTENTEAFFGQGTRLTVV.